This TCR beta chain was sequenced in a study of T cell repertoires in cytomegalovirus infection. Turning to the study itself: In public TCR beta signatures, there were indications of both CMV infection and matching HLA type. Study-wide results and caveats: HLA-C-restricted CMV-specific TCR beta clonotypes were dominant in the ex vivo response.

Looked up from germline, CDR1 is LGHDT and CDR2 is YNNKEL (reference sequence). The CDR3 sequence is 14 residues long. The ends were cut back, 1 base at V and 8 bases at J, with 11 bases in the middle. TCRdb recomputed calls from the reads with MiXCR, one row per CDR3 protein. The data contain 490,000 or so distinct CDR3 sequences, 11% of them seen just once; the ten biggest clones take up 10%. On this clonotype: Antigen: not known.

What was sequenced was PBMCs. The V gene is TRBV3-1, the J gene TRBJ2-2; D call uncertain. The source is a human donor in good health (CMV status not recorded). Some clones in this sample may be carry-over from other donors' samples. CDR3 sequence reads: CASSQGLLSGELFF. The CDR3 nucleotides are TGTGCCAGCAGCCAAGGGTTGTTATCGGGGGAGCTGTTTTTT.